What follows are 8 T cell receptor beta chains derived from one specimen sequenced in a study of memory CD4+ T cells and cytomegalovirus serostatus (dated by TCRdb to about 2019). The library relied on the immunoSEQ multiplex PCR assay. Held by TCRdb, this immuneACCESS table contains in-frame sequences only and omits some clones. Under half of the omission traces to an unresolved V gene where checked; the cause of the rest is unknown. Present in this sample are some 53,000 clones, roughly 78% of which were seen just once. The leading ten clones occupy roughly 0.84% of the sample. A FACSAria II was used to sort memory CD4+ T cells, defined as single viable CD3+CD4+CD8-CD45RO+ cells. Input material: memory CD4+ T cells from blood. The receptors come from an adult in good health and CMV-seronegative.

This clone was observed a few times. Other DNA sequences from this sample encode an identical CDR3 as well. This rearrangement joins TRBV5-1 to TRBJ1-1; D uncertain. Trimming shortened V by 3 bases and J by 4 bases, and 7 bases separated the two germline ends. CDR3 size: 12 residues. The V gene's germline CDR1 is SGHRS and CDR2 YFSETQ. This chain's CDR3 is CASSSGITEAFF. The CDR3 nucleotides read TGCGCCAGCAGCTCAGGTATCACTGAAGCTTTCTTT.

The chain couples TRBV30 to TRBJ1-6, with D perhaps TRBD1 (5 bases). Trimming pared 1 base from V and 7 bases from J, leaving 11 bases between. Germline CDR1 GTSNPN, CDR2 SVGIG (reference sequence). The CDR3 has 14 amino acids. CDR3 protein: CAWSGRSGNSPLHF. CDR3 nucleotide sequence: TGTGCCTGGAGTGGCCGGTCAGGGAATTCACCCCTCCACTTT.

This rearrangement joins TRBV5-1 to TRBJ2-7; D not certain. The CDR3 loop spans 14 amino acids. With 0 bases removed from V and 3 bases from J, the gap between germline ends came to 10 bases. Germline V gives CDR1 SGHRS, CDR2 YFSETQ. CDR3: CASSLGQTRYEQYF. The CDR3 nucleotides read TGCGCCAGCAGCTTGGGGCAGACCCGCTACGAGCAGTACTTC.

The CDR3 loop reads CASSQEAAGNPYNSPLHF. The CDR3 DNA sequence: TGTGCCAGCAGCCAAGAGGCGGCAGGGAACCCCTATAATTCACCCCTCCACTTT. The chain links TRBV14 to TRBJ1-6; D is perhaps TRBD1 (5 bases). Germline loops: CDR1 SGHDN, CDR2 FVKESK. The CDR3 is 18 residues long. V was cut by 0 bases and J by 2 bases, with 14 bases left in between. Based on the CDR3 plus reference TRBV14 and TRBJ1-6, the full variable domain is EAGVTQFPSHSVIEKGQTVTLRCDPISGHDNLYWYRRVMGKEIKFLLHFVKESKQDESGMPNNRFLAERTGGTYSTLKVQPAELEDSGVYFCASSQEAAGNPYNSPLHFGNGTRLTVT.

This chain joins TRBV6-1 and TRBJ1-2; D possibly corresponds to TRBD1 (6 bases). The CDR3 is 14 residues long. The V gene's germline CDR1 is MNHNS and CDR2 SASEGT. Between the trimmed V and J ends, which lost 1 base and 4 bases, there was a span of 10 bases. CDR3 residues: CASSEEWGPYGYTF. For the CDR3, the DNA is TGTGCCAGCAGTGAAGAGTGGGGGCCCTATGGCTACACCTTC.

J is TRBJ2-5 and V is TRBV7-9; 10 bases line up with TRBD1. Germline V gene lookup returns CDR1 SEHNR and CDR2 FQNEAQ (reference sequence). With V trimmed by 0 bases and J by 4 bases, 8 bases remained unmatched. CDR3 size: 17 residues. CDR3: CASSLATGGIRAETQYF. CDR3 sequence (DNA): TGTGCCAGCAGCTTAGCGACAGGGGGCATTCGGGCAGAGACCCAGTACTTC.

The chain employs TRBV27 and TRBJ1-1; D is unresolved. Germline CDR1 reads MNHEY; CDR2 reads SMNVEV (reference sequence). The CDR3 length is 13 residues. V was pared by 5 bases and J by 4 bases, with 11 bases between. CDR3 region: CASSRRPVTEAFF. In nucleotides, the CDR3 is TGTGCCAGCAGTCGCCGGCCCGTCACTGAAGCTTTCTTT.

The genes are TRBV6-5 and TRBJ2-7; 9 nucleotides match TRBD1. Germline-derived CDR1 and CDR2 are MNHEY and SVGAGI. CDR3 length: 15 amino acids. Trimming cost V 3 bases and J 2 bases; bases outside gene matches: 5. CDR3 loop: CASSYTRTGAYEQYF. In DNA form, the CDR3 reads TGTGCCAGCAGTTATACGCGGACAGGGGCCTACGAGCAGTACTTC.